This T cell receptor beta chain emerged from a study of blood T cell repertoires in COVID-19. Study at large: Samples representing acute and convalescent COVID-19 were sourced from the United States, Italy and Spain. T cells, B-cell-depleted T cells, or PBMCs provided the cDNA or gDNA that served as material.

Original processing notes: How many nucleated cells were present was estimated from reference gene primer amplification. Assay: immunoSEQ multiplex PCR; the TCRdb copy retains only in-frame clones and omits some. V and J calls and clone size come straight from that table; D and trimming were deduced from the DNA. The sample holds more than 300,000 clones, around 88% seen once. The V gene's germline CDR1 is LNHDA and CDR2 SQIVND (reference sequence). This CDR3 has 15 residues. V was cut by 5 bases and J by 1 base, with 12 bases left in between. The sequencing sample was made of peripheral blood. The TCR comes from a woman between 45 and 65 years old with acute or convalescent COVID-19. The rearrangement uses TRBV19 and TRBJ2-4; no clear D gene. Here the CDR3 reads CASSLAESAKNIQYF. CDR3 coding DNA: TGTGCCAGTAGTCTCGCCGAGTCGGCCAAAAACATTCAGTACTTC.